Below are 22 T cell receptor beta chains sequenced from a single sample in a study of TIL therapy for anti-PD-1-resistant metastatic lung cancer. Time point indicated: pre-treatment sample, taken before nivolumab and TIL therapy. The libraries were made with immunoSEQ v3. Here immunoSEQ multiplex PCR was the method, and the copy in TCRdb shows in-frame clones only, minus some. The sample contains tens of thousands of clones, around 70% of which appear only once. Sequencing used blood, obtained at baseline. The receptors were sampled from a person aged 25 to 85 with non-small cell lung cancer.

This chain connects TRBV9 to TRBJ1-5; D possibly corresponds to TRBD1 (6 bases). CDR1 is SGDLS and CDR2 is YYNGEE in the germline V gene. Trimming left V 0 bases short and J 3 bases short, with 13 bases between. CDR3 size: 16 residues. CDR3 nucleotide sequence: TGTGCCAGCAGCGTAGTTTGGGGGGCTAACAATCAGCCCCAGCATTTT. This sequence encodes CASSVVWGANNQPQHF. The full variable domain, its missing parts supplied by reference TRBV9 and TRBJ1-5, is DSGVTQTPKHLITATGQRVTLRCSPRSGDLSVYWYQQSLDQGLQFLIQYYNGEERAKGNILERFSAQQFPDLHSELNLSSLELGDSALYFCASSVVWGANNQPQHFGDGTRLSIL.

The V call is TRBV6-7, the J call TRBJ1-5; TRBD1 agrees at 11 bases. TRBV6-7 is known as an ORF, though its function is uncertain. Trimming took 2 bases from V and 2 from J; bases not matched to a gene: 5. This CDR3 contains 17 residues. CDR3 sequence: CASSYVGQGACNQPQHF. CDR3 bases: TGTGCCAGCAGTTACGTAGGACAGGGGGCTTGCAATCAGCCCCAGCATTTT.

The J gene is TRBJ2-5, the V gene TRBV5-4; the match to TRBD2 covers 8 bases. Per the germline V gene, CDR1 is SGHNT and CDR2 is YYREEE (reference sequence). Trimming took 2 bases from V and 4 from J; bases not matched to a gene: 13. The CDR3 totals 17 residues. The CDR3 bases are TGTGCCAGCAGCTTATCCCCGGGAGGGCCCACGGGAGAGACCCAGTACTTC. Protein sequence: CASSLSPGGPTGETQYF.

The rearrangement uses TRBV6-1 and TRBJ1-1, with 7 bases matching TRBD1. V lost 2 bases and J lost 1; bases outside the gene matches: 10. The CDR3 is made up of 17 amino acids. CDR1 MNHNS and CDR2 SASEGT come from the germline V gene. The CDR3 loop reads CASSENIRGQQNTEAFF. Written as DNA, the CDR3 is TGTGCCAGCAGTGAAAACATCAGGGGACAGCAGAACACTGAAGCTTTCTTT.

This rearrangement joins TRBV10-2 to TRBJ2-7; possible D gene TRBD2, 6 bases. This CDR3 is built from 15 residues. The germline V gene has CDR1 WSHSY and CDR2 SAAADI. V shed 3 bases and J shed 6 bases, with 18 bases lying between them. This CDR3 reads CASSDLGRRGFEQYF. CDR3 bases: TGCGCCAGCAGTGACCTCGGACGGAGGGGTTTCGAGCAGTACTTC.

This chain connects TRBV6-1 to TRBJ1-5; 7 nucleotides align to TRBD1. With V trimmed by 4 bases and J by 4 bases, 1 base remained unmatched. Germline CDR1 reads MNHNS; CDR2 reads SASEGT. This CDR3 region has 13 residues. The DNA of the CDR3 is TGTGCCAGCAGTGGCAGGGGGAATCAGCCCCAGCATTTT. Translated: CASSGRGNQPQHF.

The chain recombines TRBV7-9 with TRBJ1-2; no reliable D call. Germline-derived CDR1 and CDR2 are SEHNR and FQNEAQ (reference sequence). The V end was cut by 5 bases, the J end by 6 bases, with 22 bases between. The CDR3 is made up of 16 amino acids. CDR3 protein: CASSPTPGEGVDGYTF. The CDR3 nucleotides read TGTGCCAGCAGCCCGACGCCCGGGGAGGGAGTCGATGGCTACACCTTC.

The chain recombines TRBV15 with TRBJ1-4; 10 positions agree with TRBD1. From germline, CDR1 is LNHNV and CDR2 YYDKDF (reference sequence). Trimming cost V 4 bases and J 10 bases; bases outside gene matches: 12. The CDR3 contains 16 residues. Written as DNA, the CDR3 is TGTGCCACCAGCACTACCGGGACAGGGGAGGTGGTAAAACTGTTTTTT. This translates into CATSTTGTGEVVKLFF.

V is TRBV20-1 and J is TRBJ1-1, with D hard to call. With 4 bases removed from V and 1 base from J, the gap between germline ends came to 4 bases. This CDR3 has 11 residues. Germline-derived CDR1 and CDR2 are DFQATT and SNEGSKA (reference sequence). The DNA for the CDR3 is TGCAGTGCTACTAAGAACACTGAAGCTTTCTTT. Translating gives CSATKNTEAFF.

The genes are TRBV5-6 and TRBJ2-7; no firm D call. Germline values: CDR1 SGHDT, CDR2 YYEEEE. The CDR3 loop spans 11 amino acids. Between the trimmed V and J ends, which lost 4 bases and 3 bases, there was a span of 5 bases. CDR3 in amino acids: CASSRDYEQYF. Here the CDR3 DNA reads TGTGCCAGCAGCCGAGACTACGAGCAGTACTTC.

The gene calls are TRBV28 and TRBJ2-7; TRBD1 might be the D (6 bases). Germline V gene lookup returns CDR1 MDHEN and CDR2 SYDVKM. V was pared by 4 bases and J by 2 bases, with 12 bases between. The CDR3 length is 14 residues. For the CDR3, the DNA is TGTGCCAGCAGTTCACGAACAGGGACCTACGAGCAGTACTTC. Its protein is CASSSRTGTYEQYF. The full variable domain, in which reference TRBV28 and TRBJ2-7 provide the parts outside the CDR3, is DVKVTQSSRYLVKRTGEKVFLECVQDMDHENMFWYRQDPGLGLRLIYFSYDVKMKEKGDIPEGYSVSREKKERFSLILESASTNQTSMYLCASSSRTGTYEQYFGPGTRLTVT.

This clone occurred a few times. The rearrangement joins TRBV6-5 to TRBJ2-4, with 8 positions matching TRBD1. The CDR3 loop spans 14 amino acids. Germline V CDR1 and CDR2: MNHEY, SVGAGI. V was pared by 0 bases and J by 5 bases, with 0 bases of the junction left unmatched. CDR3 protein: CASSYSTGENIQYF. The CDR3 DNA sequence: TGTGCCAGCAGTTACTCGACAGGGGAAAACATTCAGTACTTC.

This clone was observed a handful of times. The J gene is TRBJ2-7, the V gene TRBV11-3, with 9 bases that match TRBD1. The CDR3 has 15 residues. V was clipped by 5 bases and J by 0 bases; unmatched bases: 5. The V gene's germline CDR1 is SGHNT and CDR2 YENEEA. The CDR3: CASSPGQGNSYEQYF. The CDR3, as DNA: TGTGCCAGCAGCCCAGGACAGGGGAACTCCTACGAGCAGTACTTC.

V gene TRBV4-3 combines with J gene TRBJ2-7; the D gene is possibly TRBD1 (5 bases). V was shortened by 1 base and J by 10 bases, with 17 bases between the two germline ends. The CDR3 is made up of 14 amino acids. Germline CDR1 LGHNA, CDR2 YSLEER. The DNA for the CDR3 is TGCGCCAGCAGCCAAGGAGTTACGACAGACAGACAGTACTTC. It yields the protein CASSQGVTTDRQYF.

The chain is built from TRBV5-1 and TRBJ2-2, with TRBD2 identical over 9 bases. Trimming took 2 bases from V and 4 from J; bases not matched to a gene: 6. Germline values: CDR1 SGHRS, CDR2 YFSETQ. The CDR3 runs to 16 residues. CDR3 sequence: CASSLIAGAGTGELFF. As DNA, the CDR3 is TGCGCCAGCAGCTTAATAGCGGGAGCGGGCACCGGGGAGCTGTTTTTT. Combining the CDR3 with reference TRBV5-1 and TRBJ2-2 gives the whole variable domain KAGVTQTPRYLIKTRGQQVTLSCSPISGHRSVSWYQQTPGQGLQFLFEYFSETQRNKGNFPGRFSGRQFSNSRSEMNVSTLELGDSALYLCASSLIAGAGTGELFFGEGSRLTVL.

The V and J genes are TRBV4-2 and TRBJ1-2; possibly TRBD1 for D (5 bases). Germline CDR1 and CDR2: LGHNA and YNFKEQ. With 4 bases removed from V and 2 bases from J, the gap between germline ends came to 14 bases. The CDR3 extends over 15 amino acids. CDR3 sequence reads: CASSLAPGGNYGYTF. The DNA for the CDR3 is TGTGCCAGCAGCCTAGCACCGGGGGGGAACTATGGCTACACCTTC.

This chain's CDR3 is CASSLDTTTTGTQYF. The CDR3 region has the DNA TGTGCCAGCAGCTTAGACACCACAACAACGGGGACCCAGTACTTC. V and J are TRBV7-8 and TRBJ2-5; D unclear. This CDR3 has 15 residues. The ends were cut back, 1 base at V and 7 bases at J, with 16 bases in the middle. CDR1 and CDR2 from the germline V gene are SGHVS and FQNEAQ.

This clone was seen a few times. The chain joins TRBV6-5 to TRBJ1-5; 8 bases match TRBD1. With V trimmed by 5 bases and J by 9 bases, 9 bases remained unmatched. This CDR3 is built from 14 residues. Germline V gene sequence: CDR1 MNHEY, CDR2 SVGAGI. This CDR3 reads CASSRTGHDRPQHF. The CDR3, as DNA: TGTGCCAGCAGTCGGACAGGGCACGATCGGCCCCAGCATTTT.

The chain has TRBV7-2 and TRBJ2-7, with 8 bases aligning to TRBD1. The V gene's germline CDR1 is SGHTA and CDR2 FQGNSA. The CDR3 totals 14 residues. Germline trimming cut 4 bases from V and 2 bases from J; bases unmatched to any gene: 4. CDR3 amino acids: CASSSDRGPYEQYF. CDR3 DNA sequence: TGTGCCAGCAGCTCCGACAGGGGACCCTACGAGCAGTACTTC.

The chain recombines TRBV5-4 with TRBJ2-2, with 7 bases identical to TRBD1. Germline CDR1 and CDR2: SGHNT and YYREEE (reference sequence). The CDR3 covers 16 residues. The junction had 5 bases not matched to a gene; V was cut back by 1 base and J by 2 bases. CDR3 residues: CASSLTRTGNTGELFF. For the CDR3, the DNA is TGTGCCAGCAGCTTGACTAGGACAGGAAACACCGGGGAGCTGTTTTTT.

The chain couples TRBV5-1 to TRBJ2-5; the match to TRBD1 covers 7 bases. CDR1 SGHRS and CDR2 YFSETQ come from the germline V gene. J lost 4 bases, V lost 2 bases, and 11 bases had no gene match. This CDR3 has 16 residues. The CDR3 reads CASSFFVTGTPETQYF. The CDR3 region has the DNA TGCGCCAGCAGCTTCTTCGTGACAGGGACCCCAGAGACCCAGTACTTC.

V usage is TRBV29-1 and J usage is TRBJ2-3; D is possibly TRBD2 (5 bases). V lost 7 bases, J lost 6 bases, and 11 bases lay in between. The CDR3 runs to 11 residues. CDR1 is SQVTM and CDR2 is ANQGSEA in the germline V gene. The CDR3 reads CSAIQRDTQYF. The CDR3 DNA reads TGCAGCGCTATCCAGCGGGATACGCAGTATTTT.